The 30 T cell receptor beta chains listed next were all sequenced from one sample in a study of blood T cell repertoires in COVID-19. Assay used: immunoSEQ multiplex PCR; TCRdb lists only in-frame clones, some missing. The table includes approximately 100,000 clones, 85% to 90% detected once. Sequenced material: peripheral blood. Every receptor here comes from a human donor in a cohort sampled during active COVID-19.

This clone was seen a single time. The V and J genes are TRBV24-1 and TRBJ2-1; weak D call: TRBD2 (5 bases). The V end lost 5 bases, the J end lost 1 base, and 14 bases lay between the germline ends. Germline assignment: CDR1 KGHDR and CDR2 SFDVKD. This CDR3 spans 16 amino acids. CDR3 residues: CATSGAGEGSYNEQFF. CDR3 bases: TGTGCCACCAGTGGGGCCGGAGAGGGTTCCTACAATGAGCAGTTCTTC.

The chain is built from TRBV6-6 and TRBJ2-3, with 9 nucleotides matching TRBD2. The CDR3 runs 15 residues. Germline V lookup: CDR1 MNHNY, CDR2 SVGAGI (reference sequence). With 5 bases clipped from V and 4 bases from J, the junction kept 7 bases outside the gene matches. CDR3 amino acids: CASSPSSGRPDTQYF. The CDR3 bases are TGTGCCAGCAGTCCGAGTAGCGGGAGACCAGATACGCAGTATTTT.

The chain couples TRBV19 to TRBJ1-6, with D perhaps TRBD1 (6 bases). Trimming took off 6 bases at V and 7 bases at J, with 13 bases between the two ends. The length of the CDR3 is 14 residues. CDR1 and CDR2 from the germline V gene are LNHDA and SQIVND (reference sequence). CDR3 DNA sequence: TGTGCCAGTAGCACAGGGCTCGGCAATTCACCCCTCCACTTT. It is translated as CASSTGLGNSPLHF.

J is TRBJ1-1 and V is TRBV1; TRBD1, the table's D call, lacks a check against the DNA. TRBV1 has pseudogene status. The CDR3 totals 15 residues. This chain's CDR3 is CTRVDRDRRGTEAFF. The CDR3 region has the DNA TGCACCAGGGTAGACAGGGACCGCAGGGGGACTGAAGCTTTCTTT.

This chain uses TRBV2 with TRBJ2-7; D is perhaps TRBD1 (6 bases). The CDR3 consists of 14 residues. V was cut by 4 bases and J by 3 bases, with 13 bases left in between. Germline CDR1 SNHLY, CDR2 FYNNEI. For the CDR3, the DNA is TGTGCCAGCAGTGCTGGGCAGGGGAGCTACGAGCAGTACTTC. This gives the protein CASSAGQGSYEQYF.

CDR3: CASSHEETGGTDTQYF. CDR3 bases: TGTGCCAGCAGCCACGAGGAGACAGGGGGCACAGATACGCAGTATTTT. This rearrangement joins TRBV14 to TRBJ2-3, with 8 bases identical to TRBD1. This CDR3 region has 16 residues. Trimming at V came to 3 bases and at J to 1 base, leaving 6 bases not matched to a gene. Germline V lookup: CDR1 SGHDN, CDR2 FVKESK.

The rearrangement joins TRBV19 to TRBJ1-5; no firm D call. Germline V gene sequence: CDR1 LNHDA, CDR2 SQIVND (reference sequence). The V end was cut by 9 bases, the J end by 3 bases, with 3 bases between. This CDR3 is built from 10 residues. The CDR3 coding sequence is TGTGCCAGCTCCAATCAGCCCCAGCATTTT. It specifies CASSNQPQHF.

The chain has TRBV27 and TRBJ2-7, with unresolved D. CDR1 and CDR2 from the germline V gene are MNHEY and SMNVEV (reference sequence). The CDR3 spans 15 residues. V lost 8 bases, J lost 3 bases, and 20 bases lay in between. This CDR3 is CASGSYRSTYYEQYF. The CDR3 DNA sequence: TGTGCCAGCGGCTCTTATCGTTCGACATACTACGAGCAGTACTTC.

The chain employs TRBV18 and TRBJ2-5; the D gene is possibly TRBD1 (6 bases). Looked up from germline, CDR1 is KGHSH and CDR2 is LQKENI. The CDR3 has 13 amino acids. Trimming stripped 3 bases from V and 2 bases from J, with 7 bases between. CDR3 DNA sequence: TGTGCCAGCTCACCCGGACAGCAAGAGACCCAGTACTTC. It codes for CASSPGQQETQYF.

This clone was recorded a few times. The chain joins TRBV7-8 to TRBJ1-1; 9 bases agree with TRBD1. In germline, CDR1 is SGHVS, CDR2 FQNEAQ. The CDR3 spans 14 residues. Losses at the gene ends were 5 bases for V and 8 bases for J; bases not matched to a gene: 9. The CDR3, as DNA: TGTGCCAGCAGCGTGGGACAGGGCGCTCCCGAAGCTTTCTTT. Its protein product is CASSVGQGAPEAFF.

This chain uses TRBV6-6 with TRBJ2-7, with 8 bases that match TRBD1. CDR1 is MNHNY, CDR2 SVGAGI, per germline (reference sequence). CDR3 length equals 15 residues. Trimming at V came to 6 bases and at J to 1 base, leaving 8 bases not matched to a gene. CDR3 loop: CASSPTTGGSYEQYF. Here the CDR3 DNA reads TGTGCCAGCAGCCCAACTACAGGGGGTTCCTACGAGCAGTACTTC.

The chain uses TRBV24-1 and TRBJ1-5, with TRBD1 matching 10 bases. Trimming cost V 4 bases and J 5 bases; bases outside gene matches: 4. The CDR3 loop spans 15 amino acids. Per germline, CDR1 KGHDR and CDR2 SFDVKD. The CDR3 bases are TGTGCCACCAGTGAGGGGGACAGGGGTTATCAGCCCCAGCATTTT. Translated: CATSEGDRGYQPQHF.

This clone came up once. V is TRBV2 and J is TRBJ1-5; D is unclear. Looked up from germline, CDR1 is SNHLY and CDR2 is FYNNEI. CDR3 size: 14 residues. Trimming pared 1 base from V and 5 bases from J, leaving 9 bases between. The CDR3 DNA follows: TGTGCCAGCAGTGAAGACCTGGGAGATCAGCCCCAGCATTTT. Its protein is CASSEDLGDQPQHF.

The chain recombines TRBV7-9 with TRBJ1-5; tentatively, D is TRBD1 (6 bases). V lost 1 base and J 1 base, leaving 11 bases between the germline ends. Germline CDR1 is SEHNR and CDR2 is FQNEAQ (reference sequence). This CDR3 spans 16 amino acids. The CDR3 nucleotides read TGTGCCAGCAGCTTAGGGGGGCGAGGGAGCAATCAGCCCCAGCATTTT. Translation: CASSLGGRGSNQPQHF.

This chain links TRBV27 with TRBJ1-4; D unclear. V was pared by 1 base and J by 8 bases, with 8 bases between. The CDR3 sequence is 13 residues long. CDR1 is MNHEY, CDR2 SMNVEV, per germline (reference sequence). CDR3 bases: TGTGCCAGCAGTTTATTCCACGGGGAAAAACTGTTTTTT. Amino acid sequence: CASSLFHGEKLFF.

This clone was found a few times. This chain links TRBV4-1 with TRBJ1-5; 9 bases fit TRBD1. This CDR3 region has 16 residues. The germline V gene encodes CDR1 MGHRA and CDR2 YSYEKL. V lost 2 bases, J lost 5 bases, and 7 bases stayed unmatched. The CDR3 sequence is CASSQSLDRGDQPQHF. The CDR3 nucleotides are TGCGCCAGCAGCCAATCCCTGGACAGGGGAGATCAGCCCCAGCATTTT.

The V gene is TRBV4-2, the J gene TRBJ2-7; tentative D call: TRBD2 (5 bases). This CDR3 region has 14 residues. Trimming pared 7 bases from V and 7 bases from J, leaving 20 bases between. The germline V gene encodes CDR1 LGHNA and CDR2 YNFKEQ. CDR3 protein: CASMPGIHPEEQYF. The CDR3 coding sequence is TGTGCCAGCATGCCCGGGATCCATCCGGAGGAGCAGTACTTC.

The V and J genes are TRBV5-1 and TRBJ2-2, with D possibly matching TRBD1 (6 bases). The germline V and J ends were trimmed by 5 bases and 4 bases, with 15 bases remaining between them. The CDR3 runs 15 residues. Per germline, CDR1 SGHRS and CDR2 YFSETQ. CDR3 sequence (DNA): TGCGCCAGCAGAGGACAGACGGTCCGCACCGGGGAGCTGTTTTTT. Translated: CASRGQTVRTGELFF.

The chain combines TRBV7-2 with TRBJ1-1; no clear D. Trimming cost V 1 base and J 5 bases, with 11 bases left between them. Germline V CDR1 and CDR2: SGHTA, FQGNSA. This CDR3 spans 14 amino acids. The CDR3 DNA follows: TGTGCCAGCAGCTTAGTGCGGGAAAAGACTGAAGCTTTCTTT. Its translation: CASSLVREKTEAFF.

This clone was recorded a few times. The sample has other DNA sequences that encode this CDR3 too. This rearrangement joins TRBV6-5 to TRBJ2-1; 10 nucleotides match TRBD1. The CDR3 has 15 amino acids. In germline, CDR1 is MNHEY, CDR2 SVGAGI. The V segment lost 6 bases and the J segment 6 bases; nucleotides outside the gene matches: 8. For the CDR3, the DNA is TGTGCCAGCAGCTACCCCGGGACAGGGGTCAATGAGCAGTTCTTC. Translation: CASSYPGTGVNEQFF.

The chain employs TRBV11-3 and TRBJ2-5; D perhaps matches TRBD1 (5 bases). Trimming took 5 bases from V and 5 from J, leaving 21 bases between them. The germline gives CDR1 SGHNT, CDR2 YENEEA. The CDR3 loop spans 16 amino acids. The DNA of the CDR3 is TGTGCCAGCAGCCTCGGTGGGGCGCCGGCTCAGGAGACCCAGTACTTC. Translating gives CASSLGGAPAQETQYF.

The chain recombines TRBV27 with TRBJ2-7; D perhaps matches TRBD1 (5 bases). The CDR3 totals 16 residues. Germline V gene sequence: CDR1 MNHEY, CDR2 SMNVEV (reference sequence). Trimming pared 6 bases from V and 0 bases from J, leaving 18 bases between. The CDR3 nucleotides are TGTGCCAGCAGCCCAAGGATAGGGGTTCACTCCTACGAGCAGTACTTC. Amino acids: CASSPRIGVHSYEQYF.

J is TRBJ1-2 and V is TRBV4-2; a weak D match, TRBD1 (5 bases). Between the trimmed V and J ends, which lost 0 bases and 3 bases, there was a span of 11 bases. The length of the CDR3 is 15 residues. Per germline, CDR1 LGHNA and CDR2 YNFKEQ. CDR3 loop: CASSQDQGMDYGYTF. In DNA, the CDR3 is TGTGCCAGCAGCCAAGACCAGGGAATGGACTATGGCTACACCTTC.

This chain links TRBV28 with TRBJ1-1, with a weak D call TRBD1 (5 bases). The CDR3 covers 15 residues. Trimming pared 5 bases from V and 6 bases from J, leaving 19 bases between. CDR1 and CDR2 from the germline V gene are MDHEN and SYDVKM. The CDR3 DNA reads as TGTGCCAGCAGTCCCCCGGCGGGACGGAGCTCTGAAGCTTTCTTT. Amino acids: CASSPPAGRSSEAFF.

The gene calls are TRBV19 and TRBJ1-1; D gene unclear. The CDR3 contains 12 residues. The germline gives CDR1 LNHDA, CDR2 SQIVND (reference sequence). Trimming pared 4 bases from V and 2 bases from J, leaving 5 bases between. The CDR3 sequence: CASSKRNTEAFF. CDR3 DNA: TGTGCCAGTAGTAAGAGAAACACTGAAGCTTTCTTT.

This clone showed up just once. The V and J genes are TRBV7-9 and TRBJ2-2; 10 positions match TRBD1. The germline gives CDR1 SEHNR, CDR2 FQNEAQ (reference sequence). The CDR3 is made up of 16 amino acids. The trim removed 4 bases at V and 4 bases at J, leaving 6 bases unmatched. Here the CDR3 DNA reads TGTGCCAGCAGCTCCCGGGACAGGGGAGGCACCGGGGAGCTGTTTTTT. Translated, it gives CASSSRDRGGTGELFF.

CDR3 residues: CASSVVGQGTGELFF. CDR3 nucleotide sequence: TGTGCCAGCAGCGTAGTGGGACAGGGGACCGGGGAGCTGTTTTTT. The gene calls are TRBV9 and TRBJ2-2; 10 bases agree with TRBD1. The CDR3 covers 15 residues. The germline V gene has CDR1 SGDLS and CDR2 YYNGEE. V was pared by 0 bases and J by 5 bases, with 1 base of the junction left unmatched.

This chain joins TRBV5-1 and TRBJ2-2; 9 bases agree with TRBD1. The CDR3 spans 15 residues. Germline trimming cut 4 bases from V and 7 bases from J; bases unmatched to any gene: 8. Germline CDR1 reads SGHRS; CDR2 reads YFSETQ. The CDR3 protein is CASSPVGQGGGELFF. The CDR3 DNA is TGCGCCAGCAGCCCGGTGGGACAGGGAGGCGGGGAGCTGTTTTTT.

This chain connects TRBV7-3 to TRBJ1-3; TRBD1 might be the D (5 bases). This CDR3 has 17 residues. Germline lookup yields CDR1 SGHTA and CDR2 FQGTGA. V lost 3 bases and J 3 bases, leaving 18 bases between the germline ends. The CDR3, as DNA: TGTGCCAGCAGCTTGGAGGGCCCAGGGATAGGTGGAAACACCATATATTTT. This gives the protein CASSLEGPGIGGNTIYF.

This clone has only one observation. Here the CDR3 reads CASSYTGLAVGNIQYF. CDR3 nucleotides: TGTGCCAGCAGCTACACGGGACTAGCGGTGGGAAACATTCAGTACTTC. The chain carries TRBV3-1 (or the pseudogene TRBV3-2) and TRBJ2-4, with 11 bases matching TRBD2. V gave up 5 bases and J gave up 6 bases; unmatched junction bases: 9. The CDR3 sequence is 16 residues long. CDR1 and CDR2 (germline): LGHDT, YNNKEL (reference sequence).